The 3 T cell receptor beta chains in this list originate from one sample, sequenced in a study of blood T cell repertoires in COVID-19. Profiling relied on immunoSEQ multiplex PCR, and the TCRdb table lists in-frame clones only, not all of them. The sample carries roughly 46,000 clones, approximately 86% recorded once. Input material: PBMCs or T cells enriched from blood (not recorded which). Receptors originate from a woman aged 50 to 60 who had recovered from COVID-19.

This chain's CDR3 is CAWAQGGSDTQYF. In DNA form, the CDR3 reads TGTGCCTGGGCACAGGGGGGTTCAGATACGCAGTATTTT. The J gene is TRBJ2-3, the V gene TRBV30; TRBD1 matches 8 bases. The V segment lost 5 bases and the J segment 4 bases; nucleotides outside the gene matches: 5. This CDR3 has 13 amino acids. Germline V lookup: CDR1 GTSNPN, CDR2 SVGIG (reference sequence).

The CDR3 bases are TGTGCCAGCAGCTACGGGAGCTCGGGCACAGATACGCAGTATTTT. It specifies CASSYGSSGTDTQYF. The V call is TRBV6-5, the J call TRBJ2-3, with D tentatively TRBD2 (6 bases). Trimming stripped 6 bases from V and 1 base from J, with 14 bases between. The germline gives CDR1 MNHEY, CDR2 SVGAGI. CDR3 size: 15 residues.

Here the CDR3 reads CASSFMGRERLFF. CDR3 in DNA: TGCGCCAGCAGCTTTATGGGGCGGGAGAGGTTGTTCTTC. The chain links TRBV5-1 to TRBJ2-1, with 7 bases identical to TRBD2. The V gene's germline CDR1 is SGHRS and CDR2 YFSETQ. This CDR3 has 13 residues. Unmatched junction bases numbered 11, after V lost 2 bases and J lost 15 bases.